These 5 T cell receptor beta chains were all obtained from the same sample, sequenced in a study of T cell changes during pregnancy in multiple sclerosis. Sequencing used immunoSEQ multiplex PCR; TCRdb keeps in-frame clones, though not all of them. The data show about 19,000 clones, with approximately 90% seen just once and about 5.9% held by the top ten. The sequences come from CD8+ T cells from peripheral blood mononuclear cells, collected in the third trimester of pregnancy. The source of these receptors is a female donor in good health, enrolled as a control in a pregnancy study.

The rearrangement links TRBV7-9 to TRBJ2-3; D possibly corresponds to TRBD2 (5 bases). V lost 3 bases to trimming and J lost 6 bases, with 10 bases between them. The germline CDR1 and CDR2 sequences are SEHNR and FQNEAQ (reference sequence). The CDR3 runs 13 residues. CDR3 protein: CASSFSGEDTQYF. The CDR3 DNA reads as TGTGCCAGCAGCTTCTCTGGGGAGGATACGCAGTATTTT.

The CDR3 coding sequence is TGCGCCAGCAGCCAACCGGGACTAGAAGAGACCCAGTACTTC. Its translation: CASSQPGLEETQYF. The J gene is TRBJ2-5, the V gene TRBV4-3, with TRBD2 matching over 8 bases. The V and J ends lost 2 bases and 3 bases, in that order; junction bases with no gene match: 2. Germline CDR1 is LGHNA and CDR2 is YSLEER. This CDR3 comprises 14 residues.

The chain is built from TRBV13 and TRBJ2-1, with TRBD2 as a possible D gene (6 bases). The CDR3 has 15 amino acids. Germline values: CDR1 PRHDT, CDR2 FYEKMQ (reference sequence). Trimming stripped 4 bases from V and 0 bases from J, with 10 bases between. In nucleotides, the CDR3 is TGTGCCAGCAGCTCGGGGGTTTTCTCCTACAATGAGCAGTTCTTC. Its translation: CASSSGVFSYNEQFF.

The chain recombines TRBV4-1 with TRBJ2-3; D may be TRBD2 (5 bases). Germline V gene sequence: CDR1 MGHRA, CDR2 YSYEKL. Trimming took 1 base from V and 0 from J, leaving 11 bases between them. The CDR3 has 16 residues. The CDR3 reads CASSQVGSTSTDTQYF. The CDR3 DNA follows: TGCGCCAGCAGCCAAGTGGGGAGCACTAGCACAGATACGCAGTATTTT.

The chain carries TRBV7-2 and TRBJ1-5; weak D call: TRBD1 (5 bases). V lost 4 bases and J lost 7, with 8 bases in between. The CDR3 has 12 residues. From germline, CDR1 is SGHTA and CDR2 FQGNSA. CDR3 DNA sequence: TGTGCCAGCAGCTCCCAGGGACAGCCCCAGCATTTT. Amino acids: CASSSQGQPQHF.